This T cell receptor beta chain was sequenced in a study of T cells in Graves' hyperthyroidism and ophthalmopathy. The study based diagnoses on clinical symptoms, serum thyroxine and TRAb, thyroid ultrasound and orbital computed tomography. The source material, RNA transcripts, was used to amplify TCR beta CDR3 regions. A set of HTBI primers served as the primers for a first-round RT-PCR of the TCR CDR3. TCRdb used MiXCR to reprocess the multiplex PCR reads, holding one entry per CDR3 protein. This repertoire shows roughly 400,000 distinct CDR3 sequences, over 12% found once; its top ten account for approximately 29%. J gave up 8 bases and V 8 bases, and 9 bases lay outside the gene matches. The CDR3 contains 13 residues. CDR1 and CDR2 from the germline V gene are LGHDT and YNNKEL (reference sequence).

The receptor's source is a man over 45 with Graves' ophthalmopathy. The V gene is TRBV3-1, the J gene TRBJ2-1, with TRBD2 identical over 7 bases. The source material was blood. The CDR3 nucleotides read TGTGCCAGCGCTGCGGGAGCTTGGGATGAGCAGTTCTTC. Amino acids: CASAAGAWDEQFF.